This TCR beta chain was identified during a study of CD8 T cells in Susac syndrome. General study findings and limits: By the study's own acknowledgment, its TCR sequencing and HLA analysis included relatively few individuals.

In regard to this clonotype: Its antigen is unknown.

This CDR3 spans 17 amino acids. Trimming removed 3 bases from V and 4 bases from J, with 20 bases in between. Blood CD8+ and CD4+ T cells underwent high-throughput TCR beta sequencing. TEMRA cells were enriched by FACS, and CD4+ and CD8+ T cells were negatively isolated. With random hexamers, 0.5 to 1 ug RNA was reverse transcribed. The immunoSEQ assay covered 54 Vbeta and 13 Jbeta segments for CDR3. One entry per CDR3 protein, called by TCRdb with MiXCR from the immunoSEQ multiplex PCR reads. Among a few hundred thousand distinct CDR3 sequences listed, approximately 85% were seen once. The origin of this receptor is a human donor with multiple sclerosis. The chain combines TRBV12-3 or TRBV12-4 with TRBJ2-3; tentatively, D is TRBD2 (5 bases). Input material: CD8+ T cells from PBMCs. The CDR3 loop reads CASSFRRATPGADTQYF. CDR3 coding DNA: TGTGCCAGCAGTTTTAGGCGGGCCACCCCCGGGGCAGATACGCAGTATTTT.